Described below is a single TCR beta chain sequence and its context. The CDR3 runs 13 residues. The germline V gene has CDR1 SGHVS and CDR2 FQNEAQ. V lost 5 bases and J lost 8, with 15 bases in between. The data originate from a study of OX40 agonist ivuxolimab in advanced cancers. Repertoires were generated with immunoSEQ multiplex PCR, while TCRdb's copy carries only in-frame clones and drops some. This sample has 100,000 to 150,000 clones, with over 85% found just once. A history of autoimmune disease or systemic immunosuppression excluded patients. Sequencing used CD4+ or CD8+ T cells sorted from blood, obtained in a trial of the OX40 agonist ivuxolimab. The receptor comes from an adult with an advanced solid tumor such as melanoma, head and neck, liver or kidney cancer. The chain links TRBV7-8 to TRBJ1-2; weak D call: TRBD1 (6 bases). The DNA for the CDR3 is TGTGCCAGCAGCCTGACAGGAGTGAGCGGCTACACCTTC. Encoded protein: CASSLTGVSGYTF.